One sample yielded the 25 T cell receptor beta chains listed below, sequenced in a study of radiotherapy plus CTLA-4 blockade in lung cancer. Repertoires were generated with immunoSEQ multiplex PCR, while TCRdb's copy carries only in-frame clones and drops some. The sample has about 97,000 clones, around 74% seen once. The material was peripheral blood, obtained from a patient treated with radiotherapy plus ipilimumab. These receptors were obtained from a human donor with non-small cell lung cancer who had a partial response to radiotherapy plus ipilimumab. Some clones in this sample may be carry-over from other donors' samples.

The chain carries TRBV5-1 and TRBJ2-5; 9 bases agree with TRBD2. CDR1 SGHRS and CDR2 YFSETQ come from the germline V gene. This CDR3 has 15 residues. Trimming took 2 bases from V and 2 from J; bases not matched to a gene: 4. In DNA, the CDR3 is TGCGCCAGCAGCTTTGTGGGACTAGCACAAGAGACCCAGTACTTC. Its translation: CASSFVGLAQETQYF.

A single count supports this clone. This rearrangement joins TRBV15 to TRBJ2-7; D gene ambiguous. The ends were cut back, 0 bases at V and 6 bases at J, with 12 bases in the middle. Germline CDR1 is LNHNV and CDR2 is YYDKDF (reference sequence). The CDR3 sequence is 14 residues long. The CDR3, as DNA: TGTGCCACCAGCAGAGATCGATGGGTAGCCGAGCAGTACTTC. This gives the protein CATSRDRWVAEQYF.

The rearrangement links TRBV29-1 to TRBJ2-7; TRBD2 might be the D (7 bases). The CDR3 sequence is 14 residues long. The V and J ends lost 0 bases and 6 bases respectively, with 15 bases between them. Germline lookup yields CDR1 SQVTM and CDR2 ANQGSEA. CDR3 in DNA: TGCAGCGTTGAAGATGGGCGGGGGCAAGGCGAGCAGTACTTC. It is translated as CSVEDGRGQGEQYF.

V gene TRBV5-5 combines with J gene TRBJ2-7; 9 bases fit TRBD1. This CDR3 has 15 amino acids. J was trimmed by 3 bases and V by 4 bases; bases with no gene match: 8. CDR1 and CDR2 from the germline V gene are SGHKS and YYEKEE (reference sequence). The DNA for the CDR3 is TGTGCCAGCAGCCAATCGGGGACAGGGATCTACGAGCAGTACTTC. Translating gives CASSQSGTGIYEQYF.

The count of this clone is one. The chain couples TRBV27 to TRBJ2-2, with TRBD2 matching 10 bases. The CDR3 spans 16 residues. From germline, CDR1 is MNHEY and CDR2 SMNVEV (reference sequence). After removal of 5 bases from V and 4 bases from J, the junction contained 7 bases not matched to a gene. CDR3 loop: CASSKLAGTSTGELFF. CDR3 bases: TGTGCCAGCAGTAAACTAGCGGGGACTAGCACCGGGGAGCTGTTTTTT.

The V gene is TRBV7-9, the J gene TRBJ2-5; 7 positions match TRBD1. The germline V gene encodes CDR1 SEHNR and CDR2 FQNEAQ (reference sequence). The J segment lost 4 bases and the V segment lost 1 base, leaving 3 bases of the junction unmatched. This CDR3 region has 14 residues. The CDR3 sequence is CASSLGTGSETQYF. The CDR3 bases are TGTGCCAGCAGCTTAGGGACAGGCTCAGAGACCCAGTACTTC.

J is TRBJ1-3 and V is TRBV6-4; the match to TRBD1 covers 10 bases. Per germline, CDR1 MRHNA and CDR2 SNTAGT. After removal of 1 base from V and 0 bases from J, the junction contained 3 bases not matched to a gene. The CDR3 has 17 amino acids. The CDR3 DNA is TGTGCCAGCAGTGACTACGGACAGGGGGACTCTGGAAACACCATATATTTT. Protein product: CASSDYGQGDSGNTIYF.

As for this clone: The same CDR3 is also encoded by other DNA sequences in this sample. The DNA of the CDR3 is TGTGCCAGCAGCTACGACCTTGTACAGGGGACCACTGAAGCTTTCTTT. Translating it yields CASSYDLVQGTTEAFF. V gene TRBV7-2 combines with J gene TRBJ1-1; 7 bases agree with TRBD1. The J segment lost 4 bases and the V segment lost 4 bases, leaving 12 bases of the junction unmatched. The CDR3 covers 16 residues. CDR1 and CDR2 from the germline V gene are SGHTA and FQGNSA.

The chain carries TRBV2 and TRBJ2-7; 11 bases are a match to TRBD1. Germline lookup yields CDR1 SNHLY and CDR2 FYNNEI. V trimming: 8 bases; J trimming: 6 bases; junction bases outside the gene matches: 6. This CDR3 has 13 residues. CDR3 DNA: TGTGCCAGCGGGGGACAGGGGGGGCCCGAGCAGTACTTC. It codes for CASGGQGGPEQYF.

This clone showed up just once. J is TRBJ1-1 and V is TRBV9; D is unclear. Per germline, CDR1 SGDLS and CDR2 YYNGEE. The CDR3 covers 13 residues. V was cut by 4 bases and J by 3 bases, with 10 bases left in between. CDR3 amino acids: CASSRSLDTEAFF. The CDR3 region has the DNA TGTGCCAGCAGCCGGAGCCTGGACACTGAAGCTTTCTTT.

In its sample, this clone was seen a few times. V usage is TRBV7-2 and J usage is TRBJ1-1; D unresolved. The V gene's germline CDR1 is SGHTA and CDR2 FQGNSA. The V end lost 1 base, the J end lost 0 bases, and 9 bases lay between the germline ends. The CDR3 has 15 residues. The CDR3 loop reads CASSLVELMNTEAFF. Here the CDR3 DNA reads TGTGCCAGCAGCTTAGTTGAACTCATGAACACTGAAGCTTTCTTT.

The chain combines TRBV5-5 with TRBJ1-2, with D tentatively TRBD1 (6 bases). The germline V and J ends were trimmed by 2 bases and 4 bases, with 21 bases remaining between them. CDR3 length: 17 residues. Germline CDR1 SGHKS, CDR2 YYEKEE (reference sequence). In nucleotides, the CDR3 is TGTGCCAGCAGCTTCGATCCTCAGGGGTTAATGGTCTATGGCTACACCTTC. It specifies CASSFDPQGLMVYGYTF.

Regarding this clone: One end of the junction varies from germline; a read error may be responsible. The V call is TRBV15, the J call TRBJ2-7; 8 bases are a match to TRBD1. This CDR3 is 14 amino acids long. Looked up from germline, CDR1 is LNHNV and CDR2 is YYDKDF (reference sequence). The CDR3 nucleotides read TGTGCCACCAGCACAGGGGGCGACTCCCACGAGCAGTACTTC. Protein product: CATSTGGDSHEQYF. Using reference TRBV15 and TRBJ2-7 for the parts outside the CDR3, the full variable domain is DAMVIQNPRYQVTQFGKPVTLSCSQTLNHNVMYWYQQKSSQAPKLLFHYYDKDFNNEADTPDNFQSRRPNTSFCFLDIRSPGLGDTAMYLCATSTGGDSHEQYFGPGTRLTVT.

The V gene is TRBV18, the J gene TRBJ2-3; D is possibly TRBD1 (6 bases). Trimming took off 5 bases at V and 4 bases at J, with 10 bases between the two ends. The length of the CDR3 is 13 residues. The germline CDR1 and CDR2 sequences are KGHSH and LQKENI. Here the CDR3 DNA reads TGTGCCAGCTCATACAGGGAAGCAGATACGCAGTATTTT. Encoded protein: CASSYREADTQYF.

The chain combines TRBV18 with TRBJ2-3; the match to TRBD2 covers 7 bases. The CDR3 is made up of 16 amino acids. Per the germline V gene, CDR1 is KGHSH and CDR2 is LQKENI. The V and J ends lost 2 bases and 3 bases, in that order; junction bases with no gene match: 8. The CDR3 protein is CASSPSRRELTDTQYF. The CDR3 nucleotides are TGTGCCAGCTCACCATCACGGCGGGAGTTAACAGATACGCAGTATTTT.

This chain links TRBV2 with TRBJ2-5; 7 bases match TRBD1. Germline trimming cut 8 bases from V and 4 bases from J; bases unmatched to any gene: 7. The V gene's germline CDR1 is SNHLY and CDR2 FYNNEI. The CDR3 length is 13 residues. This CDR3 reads CASHEGGGETQYF. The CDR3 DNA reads TGTGCCAGCCATGAAGGGGGCGGAGAGACCCAGTACTTC.

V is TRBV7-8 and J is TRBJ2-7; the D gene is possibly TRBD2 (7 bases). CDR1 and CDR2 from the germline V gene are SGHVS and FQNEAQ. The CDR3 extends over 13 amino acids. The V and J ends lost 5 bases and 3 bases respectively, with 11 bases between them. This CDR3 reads CASSHGGLYEQYF. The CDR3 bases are TGTGCCAGCAGCCACGGGGGGCTCTACGAGCAGTACTTC.

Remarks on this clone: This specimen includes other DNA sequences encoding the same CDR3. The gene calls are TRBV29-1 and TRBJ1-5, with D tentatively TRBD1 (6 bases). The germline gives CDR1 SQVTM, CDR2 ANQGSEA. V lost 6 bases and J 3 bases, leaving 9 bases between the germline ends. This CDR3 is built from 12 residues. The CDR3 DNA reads TGCAGCGTAGGACAGCCCAATCAGCCCCAGCATTTT. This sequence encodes CSVGQPNQPQHF.

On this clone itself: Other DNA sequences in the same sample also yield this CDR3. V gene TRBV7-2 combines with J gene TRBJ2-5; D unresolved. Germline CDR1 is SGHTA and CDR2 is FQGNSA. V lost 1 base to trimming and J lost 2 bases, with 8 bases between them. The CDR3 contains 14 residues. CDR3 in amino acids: CASSLGSVQETQYF. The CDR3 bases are TGTGCCAGCAGCTTAGGTTCCGTTCAAGAGACCCAGTACTTC.

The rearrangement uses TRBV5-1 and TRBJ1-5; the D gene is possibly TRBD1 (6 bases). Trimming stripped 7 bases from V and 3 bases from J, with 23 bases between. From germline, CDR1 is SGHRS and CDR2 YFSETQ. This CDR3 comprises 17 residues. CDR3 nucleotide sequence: TGCGCCAGCGGCGACCCCCGGGACACGGGCGTCAATCAGCCCCAGCATTTT. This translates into CASGDPRDTGVNQPQHF.

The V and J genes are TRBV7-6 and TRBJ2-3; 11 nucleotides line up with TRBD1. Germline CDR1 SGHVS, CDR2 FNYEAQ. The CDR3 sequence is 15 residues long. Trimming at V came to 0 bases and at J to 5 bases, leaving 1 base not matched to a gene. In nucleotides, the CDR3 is TGTGCCAGCAGCTTAGCCGGGACAGGGGGAGATACGCAGTATTTT. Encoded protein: CASSLAGTGGDTQYF.

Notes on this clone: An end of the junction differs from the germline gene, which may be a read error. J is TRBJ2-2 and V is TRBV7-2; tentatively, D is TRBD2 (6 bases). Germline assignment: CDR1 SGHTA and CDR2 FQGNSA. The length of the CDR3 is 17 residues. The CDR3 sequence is CASSQVFQWGDPGELFF. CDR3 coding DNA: TGCGCCAGCAGCCAAGTTTTTCAGTGGGGGGATCCCGGGGAGCTGTTTTTT. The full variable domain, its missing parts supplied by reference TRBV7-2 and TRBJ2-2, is GAGVSQSPSNKVTEKGKDVELRCDPISGHTALYWYRQSLGQGLEFLIYFQGNSAPDKSGLPSDRFSAERTGGSVSTLTIQRTQQEDSAVYLCASSQVFQWGDPGELFFGEGSRLTVL.

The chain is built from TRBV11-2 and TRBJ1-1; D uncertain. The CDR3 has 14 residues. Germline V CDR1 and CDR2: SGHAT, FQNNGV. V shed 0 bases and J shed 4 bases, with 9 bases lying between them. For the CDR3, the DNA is TGTGCCAGCAGCTTAGATTCTCTCGGCACTGAAGCTTTCTTT. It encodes CASSLDSLGTEAFF.

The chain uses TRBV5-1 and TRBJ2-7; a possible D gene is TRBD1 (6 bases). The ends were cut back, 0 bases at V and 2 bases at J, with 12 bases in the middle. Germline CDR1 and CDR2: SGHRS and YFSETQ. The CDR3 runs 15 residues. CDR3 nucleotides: TGCGCCAGCAGCTTGGTAGGGGACACCGCCTACGAGCAGTACTTC. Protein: CASSLVGDTAYEQYF. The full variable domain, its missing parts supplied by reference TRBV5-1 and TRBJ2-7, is KAGVTQTPRYLIKTRGQQVTLSCSPISGHRSVSWYQQTPGQGLQFLFEYFSETQRNKGNFPGRFSGRQFSNSRSEMNVSTLELGDSALYLCASSLVGDTAYEQYFGPGTRLTVT.

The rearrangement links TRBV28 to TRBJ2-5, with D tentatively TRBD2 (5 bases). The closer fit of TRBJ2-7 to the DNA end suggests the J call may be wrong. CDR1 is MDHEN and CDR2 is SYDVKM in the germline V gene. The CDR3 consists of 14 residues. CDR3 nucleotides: TGTGCCAGCAGTTTGACGGGTTCGGGATACGAGCAGTACTTC. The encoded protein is CASSLTGSGYEQYF.